This is a list of T cell receptor beta chains from one sample in a study of T cells in Graves' hyperthyroidism and ophthalmopathy. TCRdb independently ran MiXCR on the multiplex PCR reads; one entry per CDR3 protein. The top ten clones hold 25% to 30% of a sample with around 500,000 distinct CDR3 sequences, about 16% of them seen once. The sample taken for sequencing was blood. The receptors were gathered from a woman under 40 with Graves' ophthalmopathy. CDR3s include the opening cysteine and the closing phenylalanine or tryptophan. The D gene is left open where the match is weak. A clone size is listed for some rows: how often the clone was seen (once, few, many), or a class if it is expanded.

j_call	v_call	d_call	clone_size	cdr3_aa	cdr3_nt
TRBJ1-5	TRBV20-1	TRBD1	.	CSARDRQGALFSNQPQHF	TGCAGTGCTAGAGATCGTCAGGGGGCCTTATTTAGCAATCAGCCCCAGCATTTT
TRBJ2-3	TRBV5-1	TRBD2	.	CASSLMGGRSDTQYF	TGCGCCAGCAGCTTGATGGGCGGGAGGTCGGATACGCAGTATTTT
TRBJ2-3	TRBV20-1	.	.	CSARLYRRQGSTDTQYF	TGCAGTGCTAGATTATACCGGCGGCAGGGTTCCACAGATACGCAGTATTTT
TRBJ2-7	TRBV28	TRBD1	many	CASSRTGASYEQYF	TGTGCCAGCAGTAGGACAGGGGCGTCCTACGAGCAGTACTTC
TRBJ2-5	TRBV11-2	.	many	CASSFSGSGETQYF	TGTGCCAGCAGCTTCAGTGGGTCGGGCGAGACCCAGTACTTC
TRBJ1-1	TRBV5-6	.	many	CASSPTGSAAFF	TGTGCCAGCAGCCCAACAGGGAGCGCGGCTTTCTTT
TRBJ1-1	TRBV19	TRBD1	few	CASSRQGEWNTEAFF	TGTGCCAGTAGTCGACAGGGGGAGTGGAACACTGAAGCTTTCTTT
TRBJ1-1	TRBV12-3/TRBV12-4	.	many	CASREGYGGTEAFF	TGTGCCAGCAGGGAGGGCTACGGAGGGACTGAAGCTTTCTTT
TRBJ1-6	TRBV19	.	.	CASRGGTGYNSPLHF	TGTGCCAGCCGGGGCGGAACAGGGTATAATTCACCCCTCCACTTT
TRBJ2-7	TRBV28	TRBD1	.	CASSPAYQTGVDEQYF	TGTGCCAGCAGTCCCGCTTACCAGACAGGGGTAGACGAGCAGTACTTC
TRBJ2-7	TRBV20-1	TRBD1	many	CSAISPQGTYEQYF	TGCAGTGCTATAAGCCCACAGGGGACCTACGAGCAGTACTTC
TRBJ2-5	TRBV11-1	.	many	CASSPSRLGSQETQYF	TGTGCCAGCAGCCCATCTCGACTTGGCAGCCAAGAGACCCAGTACTTC
TRBJ1-1	TRBV28	TRBD1	many	CASSLGSAGGYAEAFF	TGTGCCAGCAGTTTAGGGTCGGCAGGGGGCTACGCTGAAGCTTTCTTT
TRBJ2-3	TRBV20-1	TRBD2	many	CSAKWTSSQYF	TGCAGTGCTAAGTGGACTAGCTCGCAGTATTTT
TRBJ1-6	TRBV7-2	.	many	CASSLLRDSPLHF	TGTGCCAGCAGCTTATTAAGGGATTCACCCCTCCACTTT
TRBJ1-5	TRBV2	.	.	CASSGRFSNQPQHF	TGTGCCAGCAGTGGTCGATTCAGCAATCAGCCCCAGCATTTT
TRBJ1-5	TRBV7-2	.	.	CASTLLNQPQHF	TGTGCCAGCACCTTACTCAATCAGCCCCAGCATTTT
TRBJ2-3	TRBV5-1	TRBD2	.	CASSPGLAGAPHTQYF	TGCGCCAGCAGCCCGGGACTAGCGGGAGCCCCACATACGCAGTATTTT
TRBJ1-4	TRBV7-8	.	.	CASSLVGGSGEKLFF	TGTGCCAGCAGCTTAGTAGGGGGGTCGGGTGAAAAACTGTTTTTT
TRBJ2-3	TRBV20-1	TRBD1	many	CSALNRGSTDTQYF	TGCAGTGCTTTGAACAGGGGAAGCACAGATACGCAGTATTTT
TRBJ2-4	TRBV20-1	.	many	CSARGPKGGGPLAKNIQYF	TGCAGTGCTAGAGGTCCAAAAGGGGGAGGGCCCCTAGCCAAAAACATTCAGTACTTC
TRBJ2-1	TRBV6-1	TRBD2	many	CASTRTSGVISSNEQFF	TGTGCCAGCACCCGGACTAGCGGGGTTATATCATCCAATGAGCAGTTCTTC
TRBJ1-1	TRBV20-1	.	many	CSATWSFAEAFF	TGCAGTGCTACGTGGAGTTTTGCTGAAGCTTTCTTT
TRBJ2-3	TRBV7-2	.	few	CASSSRVDTQYF	TGTGCCAGCAGCTCCCGGGTGGATACGCAGTATTTT
TRBJ2-3	TRBV4-1	TRBD2	many	CASSQGSGRPASTDTQYF	TGCGCCAGCAGCCAAGGCAGCGGGAGGCCTGCTAGCACAGATACGCAGTATTTT
TRBJ2-2	TRBV9	TRBD2	.	CASSSERAGDTGELFF	TGTGCCAGCAGCTCAGAAAGGGCGGGAGACACCGGGGAGCTGTTTTTT
TRBJ2-2	TRBV12-3/TRBV12-4	.	many	CASRGANTGELFF	TGTGCCAGCAGAGGGGCGAACACCGGGGAGCTGTTTTTT
TRBJ2-1	TRBV4-3	TRBD1	.	CASSQDTPGGYNEQFF	TGCGCCAGCAGCCAAGATACGCCAGGGGGCTACAATGAGCAGTTCTTC
TRBJ2-7	TRBV11-2	.	many	CASRLGLTYEQYF	TGTGCCAGCAGACTCGGACTTACCTACGAGCAGTACTTC
TRBJ2-3	TRBV24-1	TRBD2	.	CAHPAGLAGGRVTDTQYF	TGTGCCCACCCCGCCGGACTAGCGGGAGGGAGGGTCACAGATACGCAGTATTTT
TRBJ2-1	TRBV4-1	TRBD2	.	CASSRGSGYEQFF	TGCGCCAGCAGCCGAGGTAGCGGGTATGAGCAGTTCTTC
TRBJ2-5	TRBV5-1	TRBD1	.	CASSQDRGPQYF	TGCGCCAGCAGCCAGGACAGGGGGCCCCAGTACTTC
TRBJ2-1	TRBV13	TRBD1	.	CASSSETGGSYEQFF	TGTGCCAGCAGTTCTGAGACAGGGGGGTCCTACGAGCAGTTCTTC
TRBJ2-7	TRBV19	.	few	CASSTLGDEQYF	TGTGCCAGTAGTACCTTGGGGGACGAGCAGTACTTC
TRBJ2-3	TRBV24-1	.	few	CATSVLGVDTQYF	TGTGCCACCAGTGTCCTAGGGGTAGATACGCAGTATTTT
TRBJ2-3	TRBV7-8	.	many	CASSSLAGSEAQYF	TGTGCCAGCAGCTCCCTCGCAGGGAGCGAGGCGCAGTATTTT
TRBJ2-7	TRBV28	TRBD1	.	CASSDWGQGSYEQYF	TGTGCCAGCAGTGACTGGGGACAGGGATCCTACGAGCAGTACTTC
TRBJ2-3	TRBV6-2/TRBV6-3	TRBD2	few	CASSYPTGGSSSDTQYF	TGTGCCAGCAGTTACCCTACCGGCGGGAGTTCTTCAGATACGCAGTATTTT
TRBJ2-3	TRBV14	.	few	CASSQESGEAQYF	TGTGCCAGCAGCCAAGAATCTGGCGAGGCGCAGTATTTT
TRBJ1-6	TRBV20-1	.	many	CSARTGGPSPLHF	TGCAGTGCTAGAACGGGTGGGCCTTCACCCCTCCACTTT
TRBJ2-7	TRBV19	TRBD2	once	CASSPSGGHHEQYF	TGTGCCAGTAGCCCTAGCGGAGGACACCACGAGCAGTACTTC
TRBJ2-1	TRBV28	.	many	CASSSPGTENNEQFF	TGTGCCAGCAGTTCCCCCGGGACGGAAAACAATGAGCAGTTCTTC